This T cell receptor (beta chain) was recovered during a study of cytomegalovirus exposure and HLA in healthy donors. TCRdb's copy holds only in-frame clones and misses some; the assay was immunoSEQ multiplex PCR. Here the sample spans tens of thousands of clones, 85% to 95% being singletons. This receptor was identified in a woman under 30 in good health and CMV-seropositive. Sequences were obtained from PBMCs.

The DNA of the CDR3 is TGTGCCAGCTCACCACCGGACCGGGGAATAGTGCAGTACTTC. Translation: CASSPPDRGIVQYF. The chain couples TRBV18 to TRBJ2-7, with D tentatively TRBD2 (5 bases). This CDR3 has 14 amino acids. Germline lookup yields CDR1 KGHSH and CDR2 LQKENI. V gave up 0 bases and J gave up 9 bases, with 15 bases separating them.